This is a list of T cell receptor beta chains from one sample in a study of type 1 and type 2 diabetes patients. TCRdb redid the calling of the multiplex PCR reads with MiXCR, one entry per CDR3 protein. The sample consists of 250,000 or so distinct CDR3 sequences, approximately 50% of them appearing once. Source material: peripheral blood mononuclear cells (PBMCs). These receptors were taken from a man between 18 and 29 years old with type 2 diabetes. Each CDR3 is given without its conserved first and last residue.

v_call cdr3_aa
TRBV7-6 ASSSMLAGALDEQF
TRBV7-8 ASTKTLDNEQF
TRBV19 ASRNPGTALDTQY
TRBV19 ASSIAHELGPNYGYT
TRBV7-2 ASSSGQGAEQF
TRBV7-2 ASSLVAKEPYEQY
TRBV5-1 ASSGTGGPYEQY
TRBV7-9 ASGFSYEQY
TRBV20-1 SARFHSGANVLT
TRBV12-3/TRBV12-4 ASSPRTGAANTGELF
TRBV19 ASSIEVNTEAF
TRBV7-2 ASSLGLAGRAEYEQY
TRBV7-9 ASSLHSTGVGDTQY
TRBV28 ASSFDGGFEAF
TRBV20-1 SALTQGRGAQH
TRBV6-5 AIKGGDNSPLH
TRBV19 ASSPDRANVLT
TRBV9 ASSVNPGCEQY
TRBV29-1 SAHHTGGRGYT
TRBV20-1 SASRYQETQY
TRBV28 ASSLLATWYEQY
TRBV24-1 ATSDPGTGTYEQF
TRBV6-6 ASSYGQGVRNTEAF
TRBV5-1 ASRTSGTANTEAF
TRBV19 ASSPRQIYYGYT
TRBV7-2 ASSQGGAGSSPLH
TRBV7-2 ASSPGFDQPQH
TRBV27 ASSLEPGTGGGLIGEQF
TRBV24-1 ATSDGLGTGGVGYGYT
TRBV10-1 ASSGLGQTYNEQF
TRBV6-5 ASTREGLAGGETQY
TRBV9 ASSAGHYTDTQY
TRBV7-2 ASSLGVVWDGLYEQY
TRBV19 ASTGPVYSNQPQH
TRBV25-1 ASSERTGANNEQF
TRBV11-2 ASSSTGTSTAYEQY
TRBV30 AWIEQGTYYGYT
TRBV7-3 ASSAIQGEQY
TRBV7-3 ASSRSPGSTDTQY
TRBV20-1 SASGGGITEAF
TRBV12-3/TRBV12-4 ASSFWRSQETQY
TRBV5-1 ASSLVQGLREQY
TRBV7-2 ASSSVPASDNEQF
TRBV7-2 ASSLQQGAVYGYT
TRBV6-5 ASRMDPSAPQY
TRBV19 ASTAGRTSYEQY
TRBV12-5 ASGRPLSYNEQF
TRBV6-4 ASRIRQENSPLH
TRBV6-5 ASSTLTDTQY
TRBV12-3/TRBV12-4 ASRGPSGYT
TRBV5-5 ASSLGQETQF
TRBV20-1 SARLPDRGYEQY